This T cell receptor (beta chain) emerged from a study of cytotoxic CD8 clonotypes in ibrutinib-treated CLL. Findings and limits, study-wide: Clonality increased at ibrutinib response, then returned toward baseline at progression. At the start, clonality exceeded age-matched healthy donors and followed circulating CD8+ T-cell counts.

PBMCs that had been cryopreserved were the source of 2 to 2.5 micrograms of genomic DNA for TCR beta libraries. The table came from immunoSEQ multiplex PCR; TCRdb's copy has only in-frame clones and leaves some out. The table records 250,000 to 350,000 clones, 60% to 80% of them present only once. As for this clone: The antigen remains undetermined.

The CDR3 is 14 amino acids. Per the germline V gene, CDR1 is MNHNY and CDR2 is SVGAGI (reference sequence). The V gene lost 0 bases and the J gene lost 4 bases, with 7 bases spanning the gap. The sample in question was PBMCs, obtained at disease progression, from a patient treated with ibrutinib. V usage is TRBV6-6 and J usage is TRBJ1-5; D is unclear. The clonotype originates from a human donor with chronic lymphocytic leukemia. CDR3 nucleotides: TGTGCCAGCAGTTACTCGTTAGAGAATCAGCCCCAGCATTTT. Translating gives CASSYSLENQPQHF.